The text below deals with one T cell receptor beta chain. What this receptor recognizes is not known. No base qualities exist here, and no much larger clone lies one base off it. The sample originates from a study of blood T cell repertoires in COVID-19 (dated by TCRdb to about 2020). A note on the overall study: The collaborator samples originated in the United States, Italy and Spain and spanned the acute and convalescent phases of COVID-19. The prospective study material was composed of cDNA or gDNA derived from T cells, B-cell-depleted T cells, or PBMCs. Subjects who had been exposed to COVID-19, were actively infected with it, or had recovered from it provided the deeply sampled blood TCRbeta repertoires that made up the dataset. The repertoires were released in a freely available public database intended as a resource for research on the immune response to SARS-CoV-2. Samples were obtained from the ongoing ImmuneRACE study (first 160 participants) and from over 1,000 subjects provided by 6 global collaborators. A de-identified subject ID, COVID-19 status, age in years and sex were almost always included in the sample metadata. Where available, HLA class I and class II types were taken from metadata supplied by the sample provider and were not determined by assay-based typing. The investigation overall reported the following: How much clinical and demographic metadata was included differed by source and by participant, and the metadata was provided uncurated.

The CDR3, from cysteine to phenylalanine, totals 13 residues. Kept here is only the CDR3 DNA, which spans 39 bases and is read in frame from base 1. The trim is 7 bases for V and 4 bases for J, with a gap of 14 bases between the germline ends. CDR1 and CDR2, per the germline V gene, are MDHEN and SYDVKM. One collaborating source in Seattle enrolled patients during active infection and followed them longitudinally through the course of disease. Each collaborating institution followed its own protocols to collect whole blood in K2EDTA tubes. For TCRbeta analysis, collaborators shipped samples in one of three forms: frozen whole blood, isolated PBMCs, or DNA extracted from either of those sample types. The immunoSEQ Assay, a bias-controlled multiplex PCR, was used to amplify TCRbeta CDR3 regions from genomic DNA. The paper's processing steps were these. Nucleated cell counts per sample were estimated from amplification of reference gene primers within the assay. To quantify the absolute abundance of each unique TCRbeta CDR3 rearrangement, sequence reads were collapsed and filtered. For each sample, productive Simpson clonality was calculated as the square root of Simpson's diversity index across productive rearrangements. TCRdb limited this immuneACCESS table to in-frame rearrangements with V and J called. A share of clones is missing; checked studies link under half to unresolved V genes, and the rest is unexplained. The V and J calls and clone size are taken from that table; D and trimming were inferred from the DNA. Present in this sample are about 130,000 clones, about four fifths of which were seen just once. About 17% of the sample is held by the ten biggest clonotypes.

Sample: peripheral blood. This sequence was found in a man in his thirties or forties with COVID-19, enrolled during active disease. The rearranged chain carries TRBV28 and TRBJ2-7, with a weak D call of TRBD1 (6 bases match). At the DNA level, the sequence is TGTGCCAGCACTCGCCGGGACAAATACGAGCAGTACTTC. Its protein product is CASTRRDKYEQYF.